These 12 T cell receptor beta chains were all obtained from the same sample, sequenced in a study of blood T cell repertoires in COVID-19. The assay was immunoSEQ multiplex PCR, and TCRdb's table has in-frame clones only and misses some. Of about 90,000 clones listed, approximately 92% were seen once; the top ten hold approximately 6.3%. Sequencing used peripheral blood. The receptors derive from a woman aged 55-69 years with active COVID-19.

This clone was observed a few times. The chain combines TRBV19 with TRBJ1-5; D remains unclear. Trimming took off 3 bases at V and 7 bases at J, with 7 bases between the two ends. Germline V gene lookup returns CDR1 LNHDA and CDR2 SQIVND (reference sequence). The CDR3 sequence is 12 residues long. CDR3 nucleotides: TGTGCCAGTAGTATCGCGGAACAGCCCCAGCATTTT. Its translation: CASSIAEQPQHF.

The chain joins TRBV6-5 to TRBJ2-2; 10 bases are shared with TRBD2. The length of the CDR3 is 14 residues. From germline, CDR1 is MNHEY and CDR2 SVGAGI. The V segment lost 6 bases and the J segment 5 bases; nucleotides outside the gene matches: 3. The CDR3 DNA reads TGTGCCAGCAGGGGACTAGCGTCTACCGGGGAGCTGTTTTTT. Protein sequence: CASRGLASTGELFF.

The J gene is TRBJ2-1, the V gene TRBV5-1; D is possibly TRBD2 (5 bases). CDR1 is SGHRS, CDR2 YFSETQ, per germline. The CDR3 consists of 12 residues. Trimming shortened V by 4 bases and J by 7 bases, and 9 bases separated the two germline ends. DNA for the CDR3: TGCGCCAGCAGCCTGAGGGTGAATGAGCAGTTCTTC. Its protein product is CASSLRVNEQFF.

The V and J genes are TRBV2 and TRBJ2-5, with unresolved D. V gave up 3 bases and J gave up 1 base, with 12 bases separating them. The CDR3 is 15 amino acids. Germline CDR1 SNHLY, CDR2 FYNNEI. The CDR3, as DNA: TGTGCCAGCAGTGATAGAGAACAGCCCCAAGAGACCCAGTACTTC. Translated, it gives CASSDREQPQETQYF.

This CDR3 is CASSPRDFLNIQYF. The CDR3 bases are TGTGCCAGCAGTCCACGGGACTTCTTGAACATTCAGTACTTC. This chain uses TRBV28 with TRBJ2-4; D perhaps matches TRBD2 (6 bases). CDR3 size: 14 residues. V lost 5 bases to trimming and J lost 7 bases, with 15 bases between them. Germline V lookup: CDR1 MDHEN, CDR2 SYDVKM.

Only one count was recorded for this clone. The CDR3 spells CAWKGGGKSTQYF. The DNA of the CDR3 is TGTGCCTGGAAGGGGGGGGGTAAGAGTACCCAGTACTTC. This chain uses TRBV30 with TRBJ2-5; possible D gene TRBD2, 7 bases. Germline CDR1 is GTSNPN and CDR2 is SVGIG (reference sequence). The CDR3 covers 13 residues. V gave up 4 bases and J gave up 8 bases, with 17 bases separating them.

This chain uses TRBV9 with TRBJ2-5, with D possibly being TRBD1 (6 bases). CDR3 length: 15 amino acids. Trimming shortened V by 3 bases and J by 1 base, and 13 bases separated the two germline ends. Germline CDR1 SGDLS, CDR2 YYNGEE. The CDR3 sequence: CASSALGGVQETQYF. CDR3 coding DNA: TGTGCCAGCAGCGCCTTAGGGGGAGTCCAAGAGACCCAGTACTTC.

J is TRBJ2-3 and V is TRBV18; D ambiguous. Trimming stripped 3 bases from V and 2 bases from J, with 12 bases between. Germline CDR1 KGHSH, CDR2 LQKENI. The CDR3 is made up of 15 amino acids. Here the CDR3 reads CASSPPGLFTDTQYF. The CDR3, as DNA: TGTGCCAGCTCACCCCCGGGTCTGTTCACAGATACGCAGTATTTT.

V is TRBV4-1 and J is TRBJ2-3; D unclear. This CDR3 region has 17 residues. Per germline, CDR1 MGHRA and CDR2 YSYEKL. Between the trimmed V and J ends, which lost 1 base and 0 bases, there was a span of 14 bases. CDR3 nucleotide sequence: TGCGCCAGCAGCCAAGTATCAAAAGCCCTTAGCACAGATACGCAGTATTTT. Translating gives CASSQVSKALSTDTQYF.

The rearrangement joins TRBV27 to TRBJ1-4; TRBD1 is a possible D gene (5 bases). V shed 5 bases and J shed 2 bases, with 12 bases lying between them. Germline V gene data show CDR1 as MNHEY and CDR2 as SMNVEV (reference sequence). The CDR3 is 15 amino acids. The CDR3 nucleotides read TGTGCCAGCAGTCCTTCGACAGCGACTAATGAAAAACTGTTTTTT. Its translation: CASSPSTATNEKLFF. The full variable domain, with the rest looked up from reference TRBV27 and TRBJ1-4, is EAQVTQNPRYLITVTGKKLTVTCSQNMNHEYMSWYRQDPGLGLRQIYYSMNVEVTDKGDVPEGYKVSRKEKRNFPLILESPSPNQTSLYFCASSPSTATNEKLFFGSGTQLSVL.

The chain is built from TRBV19 and TRBJ1-3; D unclear. Trimming removed 7 bases from V and 2 bases from J, with 15 bases in between. The germline V gene encodes CDR1 LNHDA and CDR2 SQIVND (reference sequence). CDR3 length: 15 amino acids. The CDR3 is CASTPVKSTGNTIYF. Written as DNA, the CDR3 is TGTGCCAGTACCCCGGTCAAATCAACTGGAAACACCATATATTTT.

The chain combines TRBV12-5 with TRBJ2-7, with D hard to call. The CDR3 spans 14 residues. The V gene's germline CDR1 is LGHNT and CDR2 FRNRAP. V was shortened by 1 base and J by 1 base, with 8 bases between the two germline ends. The chain's CDR3 is CASGLGPISYEQYF. The CDR3 coding sequence is TGTGCTAGTGGTTTGGGGCCCATATCCTACGAGCAGTACTTC.